Listed below are T cell receptor beta chains from one sample, sequenced in a study of OX40 agonist ivuxolimab in advanced cancers. Using immunoSEQ multiplex PCR, the repertoire was profiled, and TCRdb retains in-frame clones only, with some absent. The data contain 40,000 to 60,000 clones, roughly 85% of them singletons. Source: CD4+ or CD8+ T cells sorted from blood, taken in a trial of the OX40 agonist ivuxolimab. Every receptor here comes from an adult with an advanced solid tumor such as melanoma, head and neck, liver or kidney cancer. Each CDR3 is given with its conserved first and last residue. Each record gives: clone size, J gene, D gene, V gene, CDR3 DNA, CDR3 protein. A D gene is named only where the DNA matches it firmly. Not all rows give a size; the values are once, few, many and, for expanded clones, a class.

size: once; J: TRBJ2-7; D: NA; V: TRBV11-2; DNA: TGTGCCAGCAGCTTAGTATCCAGGGAGCAGTACTTC; CDR3: CASSLVSREQYF
size: NA; J: TRBJ1-1; D: NA; V: TRBV27; DNA: TGTGCCTCCCGTTTATTTACCTCGGGGGGCAGGCAAGCTTTCTTT; CDR3: CASRLFTSGGRQAFF
size: NA; J: TRBJ2-1; D: NA; V: TRBV4-2; DNA: TGTGCCAGCAGCCAATCTTCAGGGAGGTGGGACAATGAGCAGTTCTTC; CDR3: CASSQSSGRWDNEQFF
size: NA; J: TRBJ1-5; D: NA; V: TRBV25-1; DNA: TGTGCCAGCAGCTTACAGGGTAGCAATCAGCCCCAGCATTTT; CDR3: CASSLQGSNQPQHF
size: NA; J: TRBJ1-1; D: TRBD1; V: TRBV5-6; DNA: TGTGCCAGCAGCTTCACAGGGGACAATGAAGCTTTCTTT; CDR3: CASSFTGDNEAFF
size: NA; J: TRBJ2-5; D: TRBD2; V: TRBV5-6; DNA: TGTGCCAGCAGCCACGAGGGAGCGGGACAAGAGACCCAGTACTTC; CDR3: CASSHEGAGQETQYF
size: NA; J: TRBJ1-3; D: NA; V: TRBV7-6; DNA: TGTGCCAGCAGCTTGGGGGCGGGAAACACCATATATTTT; CDR3: CASSLGAGNTIYF
size: NA; J: TRBJ1-2; D: TRBD1; V: TRBV28; DNA: TGTGCCAGCAGTCCACAGGGGTATGGCTACACCTTC; CDR3: CASSPQGYGYTF
size: NA; J: TRBJ2-1; D: TRBD1; V: TRBV9; DNA: TGTGCCAGCAGCGGGACAGGGCCCTACAATGAGCAGTTCTTC; CDR3: CASSGTGPYNEQFF
size: NA; J: TRBJ2-5; D: TRBD1; V: TRBV25-1; DNA: TGTGCCAGCAGTGAGAGCGGGACAGGGGTTGGGGAGACCCAGTACTTC; CDR3: CASSESGTGVGETQYF
size: NA; J: TRBJ1-5; D: NA; V: TRBV27; DNA: TGTGCCAGCAGTTTGGGTCAGGGTATGAGCAATCAGCCCCAGCATTTT; CDR3: CASSLGQGMSNQPQHF
size: NA; J: TRBJ1-6; D: NA; V: TRBV7-6; DNA: TGTGCCAGCAGCCCTTTGTCGAGGACAAATTCACCCCTCCACTTT; CDR3: CASSPLSRTNSPLHF
size: NA; J: TRBJ2-1; D: NA; V: TRBV6-1; DNA: TGTGCCAGCAGTGAATGGACAGATCCTGAGCAGTTCTTC; CDR3: CASSEWTDPEQFF
size: NA; J: TRBJ1-1; D: NA; V: TRBV28; DNA: TGTGCCAGCAGTTTCTCGTCCACTGAAGCTTTCTTT; CDR3: CASSFSSTEAFF
size: NA; J: TRBJ2-3; D: NA; V: TRBV7-2; DNA: TGTGCCAGCAGCCTACGACTAAGCATAGGAACAGATACGCAGTATTTT; CDR3: CASSLRLSIGTDTQYF
size: once; J: TRBJ1-2; D: TRBD1; V: TRBV5-6; DNA: TGTGCCAGCAGCCTTGGGACAGGGTATTTTGATGGCTACACCTTC; CDR3: CASSLGTGYFDGYTF
size: NA; J: TRBJ2-3; D: NA; V: TRBV6-4; DNA: TGTGCCAGCAGTGACGGTCTGGATACGCAGTATTTT; CDR3: CASSDGLDTQYF
size: NA; J: TRBJ2-1; D: NA; V: TRBV18; DNA: TGTGCCAGCTCACCAAGTGCCAGGGGCTCCTACAATGAGCAGTTCTTC; CDR3: CASSPSARGSYNEQFF
size: NA; J: TRBJ1-5; D: NA; V: TRBV28; DNA: TGTGCCAGCAGTTTATGGGGGGAGGTAAATCAGCCCCAGCATTTT; CDR3: CASSLWGEVNQPQHF
size: NA; J: TRBJ2-2; D: NA; V: TRBV9; DNA: TGTGCCAGCAGCACCCCCGGCGAGACGGGGACATACACCGGGGAGCTGTTTTTT; CDR3: CASSTPGETGTYTGELFF
size: NA; J: TRBJ2-1; D: NA; V: TRBV19; DNA: TGTGCCAGTTCGGAGGGGAACTCCTACAATGAGCAGTTCTTC; CDR3: CASSEGNSYNEQFF
size: once; J: TRBJ1-2; D: NA; V: TRBV27; DNA: TGTGCCAGCAGTTTGGTCGCAGGGGCTTCCGGCTACACCTTC; CDR3: CASSLVAGASGYTF
size: NA; J: TRBJ1-6; D: TRBD1; V: TRBV7-9; DNA: TGTGCCAGCAGATCACAGGGGCAGTGGGATTCACCCCTCCACTTT; CDR3: CASRSQGQWDSPLHF
size: NA; J: TRBJ1-1; D: NA; V: TRBV10-3; DNA: TGTGCCACCGAGCCGACAGTCAACACTGAAGCTTTCTTT; CDR3: CATEPTVNTEAFF
size: medium-sized; J: TRBJ1-6; D: TRBD1; V: TRBV2; DNA: TGTGCCAGCAGACAGGGGGCGCCTTTCGATTCACCCCTCCACTTT; CDR3: CASRQGAPFDSPLHF
size: NA; J: TRBJ2-7; D: TRBD2; V: TRBV27; DNA: TGTGCCAGCAGTTTATCGTTTCCTAGCGGGGGCCTCTACGAGCAGTACTTC; CDR3: CASSLSFPSGGLYEQYF
size: once; J: TRBJ2-1; D: TRBD2; V: TRBV6-5; DNA: TGTGCCAGCAGTTACGAACTAGCGGGGGGCTACAATGAGCAGTTCTTC; CDR3: CASSYELAGGYNEQFF
size: NA; J: TRBJ1-4; D: NA; V: TRBV2; DNA: TGTGCCAGCAGCGTCCAGGAAGGGGAGGAAAGTGAAAAACTGTTTTTT; CDR3: CASSVQEGEESEKLFF
size: NA; J: TRBJ1-3; D: NA; V: TRBV7-6; DNA: TGTGCCAGCAGCTTAGAGGGAAACACCATATATTTT; CDR3: CASSLEGNTIYF
size: NA; J: TRBJ1-5; D: TRBD1; V: TRBV6-1; DNA: TGTGCCAGCAGTACCGACAGGGATCATCAGCCCCAGCATTTT; CDR3: CASSTDRDHQPQHF
size: NA; J: TRBJ2-5; D: NA; V: TRBV5-6; DNA: TGTGCCAGCAACCCCCCCGGAAGTCTAGAGACCCAGTACTTC; CDR3: CASNPPGSLETQYF
size: NA; J: TRBJ2-6; D: NA; V: TRBV5-4; DNA: TGTGCCAGCAGCTTGGCAGGGTCCCTCACTTTC; CDR3: CASSLAGSLTF
size: NA; J: TRBJ1-1; D: NA; V: TRBV9; DNA: TGTGCCAGCAGCGAACTTGACAGTCCAATGAACACTGAAGCTTTCTTT; CDR3: CASSELDSPMNTEAFF
size: few; J: TRBJ1-2; D: NA; V: TRBV30; DNA: TGTGCCTCCGGGGGGGGCTACACCTTC; CDR3: CASGGGYTF
size: NA; J: TRBJ1-4; D: NA; V: TRBV18; DNA: TGTGCCAGCTCACCGGGGGCAAAACTAAAGGAAAAACTGTTTTTT; CDR3: CASSPGAKLKEKLFF
size: NA; J: TRBJ2-5; D: NA; V: TRBV6-1; DNA: TGTGCCAGCCTTGGCGAGGCCCGAGCAGAGACCCAGTACTTC; CDR3: CASLGEARAETQYF
size: NA; J: TRBJ1-2; D: NA; V: TRBV7-6; DNA: TGTGCCAGCAGCTTAGCCGGGGACGGGGTGAACTATGGCTACACCTTC; CDR3: CASSLAGDGVNYGYTF
size: NA; J: TRBJ1-2; D: NA; V: TRBV6-1; DNA: TGTGCCAGCAGCCCCGGGGGGCCCTACACCTTC; CDR3: CASSPGGPYTF
size: once; J: TRBJ2-2; D: NA; V: TRBV4-3; DNA: TGCGCCAGCAGCCAAGACCGCGGCGGTAACACCGGGGAGCTGTTTTTT; CDR3: CASSQDRGGNTGELFF
size: NA; J: TRBJ2-2; D: TRBD2; V: TRBV9; DNA: TGTGCCAGCAGTGGAGCGGGGTTGAACACCGGGGAGCTGTTTTTT; CDR3: CASSGAGLNTGELFF
size: NA; J: TRBJ2-5; D: NA; V: TRBV7-9; DNA: TGTGCCAGCAGCTTAAGTACGGTTTACCAAGAGACCCAGTACTTC; CDR3: CASSLSTVYQETQYF